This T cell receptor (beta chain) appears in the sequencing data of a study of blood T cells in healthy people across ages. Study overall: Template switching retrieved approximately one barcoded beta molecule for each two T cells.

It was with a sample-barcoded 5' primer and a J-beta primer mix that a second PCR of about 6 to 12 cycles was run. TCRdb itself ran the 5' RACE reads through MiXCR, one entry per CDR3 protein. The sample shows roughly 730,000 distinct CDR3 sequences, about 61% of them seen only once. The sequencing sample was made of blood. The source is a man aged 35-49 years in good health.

CDR3 amino acids: CASSLSQPAGEQYF. Here the CDR3 DNA reads TGTGCCAGCAGTTTATCGCAGCCGGCGGGCGAGCAGTACTTC. This chain connects TRBV28 to TRBJ2-7; tentatively, D is TRBD2 (5 bases). The CDR3 is 14 amino acids. Per the germline V gene, CDR1 is MDHEN and CDR2 is SYDVKM. V lost 1 base and J 6 bases, leaving 13 bases between the germline ends.